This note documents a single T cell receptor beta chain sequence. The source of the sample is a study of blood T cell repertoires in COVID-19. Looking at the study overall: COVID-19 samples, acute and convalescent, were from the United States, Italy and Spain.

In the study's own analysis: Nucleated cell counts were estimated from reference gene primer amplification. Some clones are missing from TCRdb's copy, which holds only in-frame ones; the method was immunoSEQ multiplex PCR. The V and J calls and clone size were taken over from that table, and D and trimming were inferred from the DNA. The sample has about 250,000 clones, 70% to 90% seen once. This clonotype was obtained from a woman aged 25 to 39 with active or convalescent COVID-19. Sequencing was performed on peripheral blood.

The CDR3 DNA follows: TGTGCCAGCAGTGGACTCAATCAGCCCCAGCATTTT. Translation gives CASSGLNQPQHF. The chain combines TRBV2 with TRBJ1-5, with no clear D. Germline lookup yields CDR1 SNHLY and CDR2 FYNNEI. The CDR3 is made up of 12 amino acids. The V gene lost 4 bases and the J gene lost 3 bases, with 4 bases spanning the gap.